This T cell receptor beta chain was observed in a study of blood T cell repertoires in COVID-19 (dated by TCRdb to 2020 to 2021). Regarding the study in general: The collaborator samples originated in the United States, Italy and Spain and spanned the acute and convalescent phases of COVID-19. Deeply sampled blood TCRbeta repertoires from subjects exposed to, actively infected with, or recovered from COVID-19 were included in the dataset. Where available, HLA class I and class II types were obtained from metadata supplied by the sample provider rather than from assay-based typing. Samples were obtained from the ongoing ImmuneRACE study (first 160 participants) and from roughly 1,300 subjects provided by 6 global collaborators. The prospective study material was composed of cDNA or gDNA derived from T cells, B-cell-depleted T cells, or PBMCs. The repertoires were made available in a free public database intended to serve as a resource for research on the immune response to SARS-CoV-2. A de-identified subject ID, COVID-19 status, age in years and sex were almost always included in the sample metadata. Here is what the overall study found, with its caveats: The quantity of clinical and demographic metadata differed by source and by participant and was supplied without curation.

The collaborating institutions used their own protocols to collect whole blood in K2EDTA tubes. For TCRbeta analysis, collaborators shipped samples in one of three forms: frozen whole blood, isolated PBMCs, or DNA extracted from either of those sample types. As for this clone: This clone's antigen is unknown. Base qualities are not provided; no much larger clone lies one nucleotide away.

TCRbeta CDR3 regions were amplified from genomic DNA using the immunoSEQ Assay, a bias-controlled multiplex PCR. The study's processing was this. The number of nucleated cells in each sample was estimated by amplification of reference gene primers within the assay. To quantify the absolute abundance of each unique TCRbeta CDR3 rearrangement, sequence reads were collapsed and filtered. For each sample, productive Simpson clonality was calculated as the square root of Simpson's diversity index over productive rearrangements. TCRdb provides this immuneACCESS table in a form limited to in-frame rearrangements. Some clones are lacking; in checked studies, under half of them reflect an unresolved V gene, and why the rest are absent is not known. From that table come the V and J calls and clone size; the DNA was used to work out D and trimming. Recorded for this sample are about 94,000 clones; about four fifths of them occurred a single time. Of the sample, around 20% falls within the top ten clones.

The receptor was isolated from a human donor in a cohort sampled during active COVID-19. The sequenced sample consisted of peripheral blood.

The nucleotide sequence is given as TGTGCCAGCAGCACATTAACAGGGGACAGCTCCTACGAGCAGTACTTC. It encodes CASSTLTGDSSYEQYF. The V and J segments used are TRBV7-2 and TRBJ2-7, with 7 bases in between that match TRBD1. After removal of 5 bases from V and 0 bases from J, the junction retains 10 bases not matched to a gene. The CDR3 goes from the cysteine to the phenylalanine over 16 residues. The only DNA kept is the CDR3, 48 bases in frame from the first base. CDR1 SGHTA and CDR2 FQGNSA were looked up in the germline V gene.